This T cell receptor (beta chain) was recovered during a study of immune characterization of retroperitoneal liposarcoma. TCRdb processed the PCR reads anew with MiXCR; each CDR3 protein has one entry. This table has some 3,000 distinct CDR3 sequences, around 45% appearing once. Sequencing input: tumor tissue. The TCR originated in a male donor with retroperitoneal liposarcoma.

The CDR3 DNA is TGTGCCAGCAGTCTTTACCGGGACAAACTGTTTTTT. This gives the protein CASSLYRDKLFF. The chain links TRBV12-3 or TRBV12-4 to TRBJ1-4, with D possibly TRBD1 on 5 matching bases. Trimming removed 5 bases at V and 11 bases at J, with 12 bases between. The CDR3 is 12 amino acids.